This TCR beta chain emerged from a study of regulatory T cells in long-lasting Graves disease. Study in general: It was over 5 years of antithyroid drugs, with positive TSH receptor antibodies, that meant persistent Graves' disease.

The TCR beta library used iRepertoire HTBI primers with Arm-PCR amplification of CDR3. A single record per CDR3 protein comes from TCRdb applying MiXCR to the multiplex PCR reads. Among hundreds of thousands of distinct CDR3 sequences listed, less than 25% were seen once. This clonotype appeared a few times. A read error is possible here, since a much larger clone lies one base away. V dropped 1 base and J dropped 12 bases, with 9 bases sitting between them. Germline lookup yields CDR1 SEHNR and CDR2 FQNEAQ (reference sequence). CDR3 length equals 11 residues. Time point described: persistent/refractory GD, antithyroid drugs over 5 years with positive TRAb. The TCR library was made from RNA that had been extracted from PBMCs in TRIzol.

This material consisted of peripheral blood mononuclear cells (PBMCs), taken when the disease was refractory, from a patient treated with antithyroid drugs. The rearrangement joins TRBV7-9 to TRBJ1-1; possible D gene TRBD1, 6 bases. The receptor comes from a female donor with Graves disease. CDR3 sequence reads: CASSLDRETFF. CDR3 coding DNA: TGTGCCAGCAGCTTAGACAGGGAAACTTTCTTT.